What follows describes a single T cell receptor beta chain. Authors' methods: Amplification from reference gene primers served as the basis for estimated nucleated cell counts. Clones were sequenced by immunoSEQ multiplex PCR, and TCRdb holds only the in-frame ones, with some missing. V, J and clone size reflect that table, while D and trimming were determined from the DNA. The table includes approximately 500,000 clones, around 85% detected once. The CDR3 runs to 13 residues. Germline CDR1 is SGHRS and CDR2 is YFSETQ. Trimming stripped 6 bases from V and 1 base from J, with 10 bases between. These data originate in a study of blood T cell repertoires in COVID-19. Study-wide context: In each case, the material was cDNA or gDNA derived from T cells, B-cell-depleted T cells, or PBMCs.

Sequencing used peripheral blood. The chain links TRBV5-1 to TRBJ1-2, with a possible D match to TRBD1 (5 bases). The sequence was obtained from a human donor in a cohort sampled during active COVID-19. The CDR3 nucleotides are TGCGCCAGCAATCAGGGCAGTAACTATGGCTACACCTTC. Translated: CASNQGSNYGYTF.